Ten or more counts support the clone carrying this T cell receptor (beta chain). The antigen is not known. This entry is derived from a study of regulatory T cells in long-lasting Graves disease. In the study overall: More than 5 years of antithyroid drugs with positive TSH receptor antibodies defined persistent Graves' disease. General study points: Patients whose Graves' disease persisted exhibited lower TCR diversity than those newly diagnosed.

Indicated time point: persistent/refractory GD, antithyroid drugs over 5 years with positive TRAb. Preparation of the TCR library used RNA extracted from PBMCs. This CDR3 region has 14 residues. Trimming took 6 bases from V and 2 from J; bases not matched to a gene: 4. Assembly of TCR beta libraries relied on iRepertoire HTBI primers together with Arm-PCR of CDR3 regions. Under the authors' procedure: Samples revealed 60 to 70 TRBV and 14 TRBJ segments. TCRdb used MiXCR to reprocess the multiplex PCR reads, holding one entry per CDR3 protein. Here the V and J calls rest on TCRdb's processing, not on the authors' analysis. The data contain fewer than 400,000 distinct CDR3 sequences, about 19% of them seen just once; the ten biggest clones take up roughly 29%.

The TCR originated in a female donor with Graves disease. The starting material was peripheral blood mononuclear cells (PBMCs), obtained when the disease was refractory, from a patient treated with antithyroid drugs. V gene TRBV12-3 or TRBV12-4 combines with J gene TRBJ1-5; 7 bases are a match to TRBD1. CDR3 sequence: CASSPQGGNQPQHF. In DNA, the CDR3 is TGTGCCAGCAGCCCCCAGGGGGGCAATCAGCCCCAGCATTTT.